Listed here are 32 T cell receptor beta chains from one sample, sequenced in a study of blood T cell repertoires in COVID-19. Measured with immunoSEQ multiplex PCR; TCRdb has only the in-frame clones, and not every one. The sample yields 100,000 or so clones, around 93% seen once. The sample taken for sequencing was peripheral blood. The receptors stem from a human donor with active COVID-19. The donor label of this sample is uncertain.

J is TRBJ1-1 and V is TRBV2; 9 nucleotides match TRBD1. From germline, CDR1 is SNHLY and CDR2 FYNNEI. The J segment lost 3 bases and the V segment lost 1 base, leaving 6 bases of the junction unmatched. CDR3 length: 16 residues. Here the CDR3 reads CASSEGGTGSDTEAFF. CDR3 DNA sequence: TGTGCCAGCAGTGAAGGAGGGACAGGGTCTGACACTGAAGCTTTCTTT.

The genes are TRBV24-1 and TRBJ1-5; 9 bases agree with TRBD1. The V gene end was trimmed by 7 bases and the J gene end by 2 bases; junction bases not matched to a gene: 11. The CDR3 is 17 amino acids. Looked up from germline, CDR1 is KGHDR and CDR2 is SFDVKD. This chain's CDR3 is CATSPDRGGEGNQPQHF. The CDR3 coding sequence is TGTGCCACCAGCCCGGACAGGGGAGGTGAGGGCAATCAGCCCCAGCATTTT.

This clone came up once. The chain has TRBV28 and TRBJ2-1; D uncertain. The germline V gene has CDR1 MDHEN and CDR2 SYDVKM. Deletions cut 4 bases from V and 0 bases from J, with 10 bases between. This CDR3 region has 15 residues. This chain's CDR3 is CASSSILLSYNEQFF. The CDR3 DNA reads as TGTGCCAGCAGTTCCATACTCCTCTCCTACAATGAGCAGTTCTTC.

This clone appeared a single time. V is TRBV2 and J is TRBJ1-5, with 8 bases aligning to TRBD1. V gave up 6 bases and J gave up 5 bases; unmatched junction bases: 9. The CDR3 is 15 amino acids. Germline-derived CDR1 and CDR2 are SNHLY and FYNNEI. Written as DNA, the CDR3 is TGTGCCAGCAGGGAAACAGGGGGAGCAGATCAGCCCCAGCATTTT. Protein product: CASRETGGADQPQHF.

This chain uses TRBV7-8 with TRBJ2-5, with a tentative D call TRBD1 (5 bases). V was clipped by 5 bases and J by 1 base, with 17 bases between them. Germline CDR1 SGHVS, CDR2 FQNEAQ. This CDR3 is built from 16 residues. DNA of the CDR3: TGTGCCAGCAGCCCCCTGGTTACAGGACCCCAAGAGACCCAGTACTTC. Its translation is CASSPLVTGPQETQYF.

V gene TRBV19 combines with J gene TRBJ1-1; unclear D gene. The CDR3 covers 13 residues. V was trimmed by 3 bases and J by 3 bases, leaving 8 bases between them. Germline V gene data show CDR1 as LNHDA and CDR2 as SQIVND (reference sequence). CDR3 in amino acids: CASSIDTYTEAFF. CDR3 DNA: TGTGCCAGTAGTATTGACACCTACACTGAAGCTTTCTTT. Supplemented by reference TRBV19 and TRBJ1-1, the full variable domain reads DGGITQSPKYLFRKEGQNVTLSCEQNLNHDAMYWYRQDPGQGLRLIYYSQIVNDFQKGDIAEGYSVSREKKESFPLTVTSAQKNPTAFYLCASSIDTYTEAFFGQGTRLTVV.

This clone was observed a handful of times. For the CDR3, the DNA is TGTGCCAGCAGTCGACTAGCGGGGGATTCAAATGAGCAGTTCTTC. As protein: CASSRLAGDSNEQFF. The rearrangement links TRBV6-4 to TRBJ2-1, with 12 bases identical to TRBD2. J lost 7 bases, V lost 5 bases, and 6 bases had no gene match. Germline CDR1 reads MRHNA; CDR2 reads SNTAGT. The CDR3 sequence is 15 residues long.

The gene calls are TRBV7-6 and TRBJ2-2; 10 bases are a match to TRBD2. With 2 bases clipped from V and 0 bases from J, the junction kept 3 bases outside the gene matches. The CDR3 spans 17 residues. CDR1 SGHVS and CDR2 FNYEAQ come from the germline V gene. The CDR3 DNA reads TGTGCCAGCAGCTTATTAGCGGGGGGAGCGAACACCGGGGAGCTGTTTTTT. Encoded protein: CASSLLAGGANTGELFF.

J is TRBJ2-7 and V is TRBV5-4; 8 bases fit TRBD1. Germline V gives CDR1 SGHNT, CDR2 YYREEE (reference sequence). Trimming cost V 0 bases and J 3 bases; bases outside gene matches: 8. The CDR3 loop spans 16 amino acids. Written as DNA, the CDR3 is TGTGCCAGCAGCTTGGGGCAAAACAGGGGGGACTACGAGCAGTACTTC. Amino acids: CASSLGQNRGDYEQYF. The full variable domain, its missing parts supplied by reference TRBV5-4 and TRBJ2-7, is ETGVTQSPTHLIKTRGQQVTLRCSSQSGHNTVSWYQQALGQGPQFIFQYYREEENGRGNFPPRFSGLQFPNYSSELNVNALELDDSALYLCASSLGQNRGDYEQYFGPGTRLTVT.

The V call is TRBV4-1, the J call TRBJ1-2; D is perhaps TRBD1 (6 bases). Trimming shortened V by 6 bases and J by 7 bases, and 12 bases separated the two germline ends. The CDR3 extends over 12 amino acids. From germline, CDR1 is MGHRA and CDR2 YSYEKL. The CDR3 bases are TGCGCCAGCAGAAAACAGGGCGGTGGCTACACCTTC. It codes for CASRKQGGGYTF.

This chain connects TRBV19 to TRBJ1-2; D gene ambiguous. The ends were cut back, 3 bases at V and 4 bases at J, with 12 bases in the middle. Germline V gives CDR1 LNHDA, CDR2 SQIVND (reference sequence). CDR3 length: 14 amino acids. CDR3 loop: CASSIPGLSYGYTF. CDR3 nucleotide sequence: TGTGCCAGTAGTATCCCCGGACTGAGCTATGGCTACACCTTC.

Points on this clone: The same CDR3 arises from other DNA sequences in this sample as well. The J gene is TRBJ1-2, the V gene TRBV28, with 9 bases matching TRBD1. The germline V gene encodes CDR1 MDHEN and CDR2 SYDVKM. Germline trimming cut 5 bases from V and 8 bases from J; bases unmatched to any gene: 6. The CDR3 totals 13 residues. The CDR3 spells CASSMTGGGGYTF. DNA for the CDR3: TGTGCCAGCAGTATGACAGGGGGGGGCGGCTACACCTTC.

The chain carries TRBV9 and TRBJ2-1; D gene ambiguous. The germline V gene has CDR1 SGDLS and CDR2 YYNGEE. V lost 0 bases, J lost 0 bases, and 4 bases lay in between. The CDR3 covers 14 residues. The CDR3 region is CASSVVSSYNEQFF. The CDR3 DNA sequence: TGTGCCAGCAGCGTAGTGAGCTCCTACAATGAGCAGTTCTTC.

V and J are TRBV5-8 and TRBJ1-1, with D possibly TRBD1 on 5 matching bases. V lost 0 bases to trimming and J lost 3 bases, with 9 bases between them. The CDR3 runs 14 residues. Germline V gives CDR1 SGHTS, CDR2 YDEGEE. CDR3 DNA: TGTGCCAGCAGCTTGGTACAGGCGTACACTGAAGCTTTCTTT. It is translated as CASSLVQAYTEAFF. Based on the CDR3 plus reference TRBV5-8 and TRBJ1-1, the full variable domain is EAGVTQSPTHLIKTRGQQATLRCSPISGHTSVYWYQQALGLGLQFLLWYDEGEERNRGNFPPRFSGRQFPNYSSELNVNALELEDSALYLCASSLVQAYTEAFFGQGTRLTVV.

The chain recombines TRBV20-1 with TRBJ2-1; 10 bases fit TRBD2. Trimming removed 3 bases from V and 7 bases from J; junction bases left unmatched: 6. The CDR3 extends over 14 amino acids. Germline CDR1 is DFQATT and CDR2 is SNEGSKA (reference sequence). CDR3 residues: CSASRLAGRNEQFF. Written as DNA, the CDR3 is TGCAGTGCTAGTAGACTAGCGGGTAGGAATGAGCAGTTCTTC.

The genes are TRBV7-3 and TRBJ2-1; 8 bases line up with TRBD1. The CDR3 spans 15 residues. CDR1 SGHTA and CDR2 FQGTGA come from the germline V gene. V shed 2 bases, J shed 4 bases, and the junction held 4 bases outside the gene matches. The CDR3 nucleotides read TGTGCCAGCAGCTTACAGGGGGCTTCGTACAATGAGCAGTTCTTC. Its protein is CASSLQGASYNEQFF. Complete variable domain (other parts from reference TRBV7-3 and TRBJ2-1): GAGVSQTPSNKVTEKGKYVELRCDPISGHTALYWYRQSLGQGPEFLIYFQGTGAADDSGLPNDRFFAVRPEGSVSTLKIQRTERGDSAVYLCASSLQGASYNEQFFGPGTRLTVL.

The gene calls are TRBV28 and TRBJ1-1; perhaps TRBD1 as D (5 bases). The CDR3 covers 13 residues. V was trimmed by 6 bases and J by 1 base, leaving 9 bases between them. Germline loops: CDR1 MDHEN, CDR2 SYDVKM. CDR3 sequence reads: CASRGTANTEAFF. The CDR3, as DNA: TGTGCCAGCAGGGGGACTGCGAACACTGAAGCTTTCTTT.

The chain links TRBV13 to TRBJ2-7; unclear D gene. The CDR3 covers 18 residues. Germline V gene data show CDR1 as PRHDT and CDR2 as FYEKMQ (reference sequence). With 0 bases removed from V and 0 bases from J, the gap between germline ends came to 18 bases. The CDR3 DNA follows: TGTGCCAGCAGCTTAGGGGTTTGGGCCAGGCACATCTCCTACGAGCAGTACTTC. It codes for CASSLGVWARHISYEQYF.

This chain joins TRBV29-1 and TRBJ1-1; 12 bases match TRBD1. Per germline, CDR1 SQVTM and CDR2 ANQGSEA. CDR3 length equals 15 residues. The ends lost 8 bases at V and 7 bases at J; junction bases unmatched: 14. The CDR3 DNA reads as TGCAGCTGCCCTGGGATGGGACAGGGGGCGGGTGAAGCTTTCTTT. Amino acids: CSCPGMGQGAGEAFF.

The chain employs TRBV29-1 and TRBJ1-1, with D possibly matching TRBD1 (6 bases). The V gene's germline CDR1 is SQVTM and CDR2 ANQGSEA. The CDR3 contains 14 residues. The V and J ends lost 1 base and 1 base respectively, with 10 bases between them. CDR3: CSVEGLTGNTEAFF. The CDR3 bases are TGCAGCGTTGAAGGCCTGACAGGGAACACTGAAGCTTTCTTT.

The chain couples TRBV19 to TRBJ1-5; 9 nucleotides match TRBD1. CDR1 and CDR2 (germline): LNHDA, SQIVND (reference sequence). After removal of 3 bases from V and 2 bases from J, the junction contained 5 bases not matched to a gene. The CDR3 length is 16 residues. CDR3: CASSINRGQGNQPQHF. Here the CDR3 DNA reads TGTGCCAGTAGTATCAACAGGGGGCAGGGCAATCAGCCCCAGCATTTT.

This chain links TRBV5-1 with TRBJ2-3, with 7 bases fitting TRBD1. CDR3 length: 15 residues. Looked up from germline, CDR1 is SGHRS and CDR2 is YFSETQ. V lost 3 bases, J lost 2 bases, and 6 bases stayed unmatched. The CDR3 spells CASSSHRGTTDTQYF. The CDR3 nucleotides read TGCGCCAGCAGCTCCCACAGGGGCACCACAGATACGCAGTATTTT.

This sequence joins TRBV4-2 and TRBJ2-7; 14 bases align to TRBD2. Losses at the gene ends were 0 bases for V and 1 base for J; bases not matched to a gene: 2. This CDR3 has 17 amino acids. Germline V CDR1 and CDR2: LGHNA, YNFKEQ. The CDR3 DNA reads TGTGCCAGCAGCCAAGAGGGACTAGCGGGGGTTTCCTACGAGCAGTACTTC. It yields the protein CASSQEGLAGVSYEQYF.

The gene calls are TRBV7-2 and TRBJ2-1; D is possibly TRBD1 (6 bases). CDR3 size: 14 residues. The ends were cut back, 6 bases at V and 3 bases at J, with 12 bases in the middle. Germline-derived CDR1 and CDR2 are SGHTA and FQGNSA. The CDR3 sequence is CASRDRDNYNEQFF. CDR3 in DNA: TGTGCCAGCAGGGACCGGGACAACTACAATGAGCAGTTCTTC.

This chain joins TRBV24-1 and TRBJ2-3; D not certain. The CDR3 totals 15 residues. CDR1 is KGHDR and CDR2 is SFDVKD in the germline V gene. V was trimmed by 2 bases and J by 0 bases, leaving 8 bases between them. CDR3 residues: CATSDYLFSTDTQYF. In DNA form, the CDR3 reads TGTGCCACCAGTGATTATCTATTTAGCACAGATACGCAGTATTTT.

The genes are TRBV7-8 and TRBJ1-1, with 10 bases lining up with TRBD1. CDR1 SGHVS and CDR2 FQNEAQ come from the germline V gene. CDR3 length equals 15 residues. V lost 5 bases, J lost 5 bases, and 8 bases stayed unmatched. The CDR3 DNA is TGTGCCAGCAGCCTAGACAGGGGGCTGGAGACTGAAGCTTTCTTT. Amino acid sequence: CASSLDRGLETEAFF.

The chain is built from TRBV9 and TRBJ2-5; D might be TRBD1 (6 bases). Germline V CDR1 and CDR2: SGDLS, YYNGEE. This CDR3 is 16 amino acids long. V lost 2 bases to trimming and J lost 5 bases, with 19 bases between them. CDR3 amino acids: CASSVGDMGGHETQYF. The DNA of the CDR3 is TGTGCCAGCAGCGTGGGGGACATGGGTGGTCACGAGACCCAGTACTTC.

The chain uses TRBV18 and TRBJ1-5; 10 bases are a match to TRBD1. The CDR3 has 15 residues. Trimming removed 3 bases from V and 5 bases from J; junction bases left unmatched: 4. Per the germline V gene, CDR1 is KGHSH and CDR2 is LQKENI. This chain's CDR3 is CASSPLTGGDQPQHF. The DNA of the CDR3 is TGTGCCAGCTCACCCCTGACAGGGGGCGATCAGCCCCAGCATTTT.

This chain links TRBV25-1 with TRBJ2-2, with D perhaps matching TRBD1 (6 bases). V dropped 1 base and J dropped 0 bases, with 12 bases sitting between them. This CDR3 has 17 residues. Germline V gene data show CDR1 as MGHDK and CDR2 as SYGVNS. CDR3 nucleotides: TGTGCCAGCAGTGAATCGGACAGACCGACGAACACCGGGGAGCTGTTTTTT. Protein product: CASSESDRPTNTGELFF.

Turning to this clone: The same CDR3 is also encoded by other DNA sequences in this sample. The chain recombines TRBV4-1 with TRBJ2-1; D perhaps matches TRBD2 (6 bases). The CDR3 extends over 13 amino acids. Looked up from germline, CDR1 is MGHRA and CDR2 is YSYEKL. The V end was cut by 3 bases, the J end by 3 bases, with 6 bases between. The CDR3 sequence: CASSQDYYNEQFF. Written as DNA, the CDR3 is TGCGCCAGCAGCCAGGACTACTACAATGAGCAGTTCTTC.

DNA for the CDR3: TGTGCCAGCAGCTCCCAGACAGGGAACGCCGAAGGCTACACCTTC. Translated, it gives CASSSQTGNAEGYTF. V gene TRBV13 combines with J gene TRBJ1-2; 7 positions match TRBD1. This CDR3 spans 15 amino acids. In germline, CDR1 is PRHDT, CDR2 FYEKMQ (reference sequence). J lost 8 bases, V lost 4 bases, and 13 bases had no gene match.

The chain's CDR3 is CASGRHTGELFF. The CDR3 bases are TGTGCCAGCGGCCGTCACACCGGGGAGCTGTTTTTT. The chain joins TRBV27 to TRBJ2-2; D is unresolved. Between the trimmed V and J ends, which lost 8 bases and 3 bases, there was a span of 7 bases. This CDR3 has 12 residues. CDR1 and CDR2 (germline): MNHEY, SMNVEV (reference sequence).